These 32 T cell receptor beta chains share one sample of origin, sequenced in a study of cytomegalovirus exposure and HLA in healthy donors. PCR was performed using 60 Vbeta and 13 Jbeta primers. Profiled with immunoSEQ multiplex PCR; TCRdb holds only in-frame clones, not every one. The table records roughly 89,000 clones, 80% to 90% of them present only once. The sample taken for sequencing was PBMCs. Every receptor here comes from a woman aged 25-40 years in good health and CMV-seronegative.

The genes are TRBV30 and TRBJ1-4; 11 nucleotides align to TRBD1. The junction had 4 bases not matched to a gene; V was cut back by 0 bases and J by 7 bases. This CDR3 region has 15 residues. Germline CDR1 is GTSNPN and CDR2 is SVGIG (reference sequence). CDR3 sequence (DNA): TGTGCCTGGAGTGTACTGGGACAGGGGGGTGAAAAACTGTTTTTT. Translating gives CAWSVLGQGGEKLFF.

The chain links TRBV30 to TRBJ1-2; TRBD1 agrees at 7 bases. This CDR3 contains 15 residues. V shed 2 bases and J 5 bases; nucleotides not matched to a gene: 11. The germline CDR1 and CDR2 sequences are GTSNPN and SVGIG (reference sequence). CDR3 in DNA: TGTGCCTGGAGTTCCGGGACAGTCCCTAGATATGGCTACACCTTC. Translation: CAWSSGTVPRYGYTF.

The CDR3 sequence: CASSILQGNGYTF. DNA for the CDR3: TGTGCCAGTAGTATTCTGCAGGGGAATGGCTACACCTTC. The chain is built from TRBV19 and TRBJ1-2; TRBD1 is a possible D gene (6 bases). The CDR3 has 13 amino acids. V was cut by 3 bases and J by 6 bases, with 11 bases left in between. Germline CDR1 and CDR2: LNHDA and SQIVND (reference sequence).

For this clone: This likely comes from a read error, as the CDR3 has no conserved phenylalanine or tryptophan at its end. The DNA is left out, because the CDR3 cannot be placed on it with certainty; the CDR3 is given as TCRdb lists it. The chain carries TRBV12-2 and TRBJ1-2. TRBV12-2 is termed a pseudogene. Both ends counted, the CDR3 spans 18 residues. The chain's CDR3 is CASRLRRASGGIHGCGLP.

V usage is TRBV6-5 and J usage is TRBJ2-1, with 9 positions matching TRBD1. The germline gives CDR1 MNHEY, CDR2 SVGAGI. The CDR3 has 16 amino acids. The V and J ends lost 2 bases and 7 bases, in that order; junction bases with no gene match: 9. CDR3 in amino acids: CASSYHTGGAGNEQFF. CDR3 in DNA: TGTGCCAGCAGTTACCATACAGGGGGCGCGGGGAATGAGCAGTTCTTC.

This sequence joins TRBV30 and TRBJ2-4; maybe TRBD1 (5 bases). The germline CDR1 and CDR2 sequences are GTSNPN and SVGIG (reference sequence). The V gene lost 3 bases and the J gene lost 3 bases, with 15 bases spanning the gap. The CDR3 loop spans 15 amino acids. CDR3 in DNA: TGTGCCTGGAGCTGGGGCAGTGGTGGCAAAAACATTCAGTACTTC. It is translated as CAWSWGSGGKNIQYF.

The V and J genes are TRBV11-3 and TRBJ2-1; 11 positions agree with TRBD1. J lost 8 bases, V lost 5 bases, and 14 bases had no gene match. The CDR3 has 17 amino acids. Germline CDR1 is SGHNT and CDR2 is YENEEA. The CDR3 here is CASSTGQGANRGDEQFF. The CDR3, as DNA: TGTGCCAGCAGCACCGGACAGGGGGCGAATAGGGGGGATGAGCAGTTCTTC.

This clone was observed a single time. The same CDR3 also results from other DNA sequences found in this sample. This chain connects TRBV6-5 to TRBJ1-4, with a possible D match to TRBD1 (6 bases). V lost 6 bases, J lost 3 bases, and 11 bases lay in between. Germline V gene data show CDR1 as MNHEY and CDR2 as SVGAGI. This CDR3 has 14 residues. Here the CDR3 reads CASSQGGANEKLFF. Here the CDR3 DNA reads TGTGCCAGCAGCCAAGGGGGGGCTAATGAAAAACTGTTTTTT.

The CDR3 region has the DNA TGTGCCAGCAGCTTAGTTCGGACAGGGCGTGAAAAACTGTTTTTT. This encodes CASSLVRTGREKLFF. This chain connects TRBV7-9 to TRBJ1-4; 8 bases line up with TRBD1. Germline V gene sequence: CDR1 SEHNR, CDR2 FQNEAQ (reference sequence). The junction had 5 bases not matched to a gene; V was cut back by 1 base and J by 7 bases. CDR3 length: 15 amino acids.

This clone was recorded once. This rearrangement joins TRBV5-1 to TRBJ1-1, with D uncertain. V lost 4 bases and J 3 bases, leaving 13 bases between the germline ends. This CDR3 has 14 residues. Germline CDR1 is SGHRS and CDR2 is YFSETQ. CDR3 sequence reads: CASSLAIGDTEAFF. CDR3 bases: TGCGCCAGCAGCCTAGCTATCGGAGACACTGAAGCTTTCTTT. Based on the CDR3 plus reference TRBV5-1 and TRBJ1-1, the full variable domain is KAGVTQTPRYLIKTRGQQVTLSCSPISGHRSVSWYQQTPGQGLQFLFEYFSETQRNKGNFPGRFSGRQFSNSRSEMNVSTLELGDSALYLCASSLAIGDTEAFFGQGTRLTVV.

The chain combines TRBV6-5 with TRBJ1-5; TRBD1 is a possible D gene (5 bases). The length of the CDR3 is 15 residues. V lost 5 bases and J lost 0, with 11 bases in between. Germline loops: CDR1 MNHEY, CDR2 SVGAGI. CDR3 in DNA: TGTGCCAGCAGTCGGACAAGAGATAGCAATCAGCCCCAGCATTTT. Translation: CASSRTRDSNQPQHF.

This chain links TRBV5-4 with TRBJ1-2; D unclear. Trimming stripped 0 bases from V and 3 bases from J, with 6 bases between. The CDR3 is made up of 13 amino acids. In germline, CDR1 is SGHNT, CDR2 YYREEE (reference sequence). CDR3 sequence: CASSLVGDYGYTF. The CDR3 DNA follows: TGTGCCAGCAGCTTGGTCGGGGACTATGGCTACACCTTC.

The chain recombines TRBV6-6 with TRBJ2-4; a weak D match, TRBD2 (6 bases). The CDR3 contains 16 residues. The V end was cut by 0 bases, the J end by 6 bases, with 15 bases between. Per germline, CDR1 MNHNY and CDR2 SVGAGI (reference sequence). CDR3 region: CASSYSGQLGRNIQYF. CDR3 DNA: TGTGCCAGCAGTTACTCTGGGCAGCTCGGGAGAAACATTCAGTACTTC.

This clone was counted between two and nine times. This chain connects TRBV23-1 to TRBJ1-3; 7 positions agree with TRBD1. TRBV23-1 belongs to the ORF category, with a function that is uncertain. This CDR3 comprises 13 residues. This chain's CDR3 is CTSTGQTGNTIYF. For the CDR3, the DNA is TGCACTTCGACAGGGCAGACTGGAAACACCATATATTTT.

The chain links TRBV7-8 to TRBJ2-3; tentatively, D is TRBD1 (5 bases). The V and J ends lost 0 bases and 6 bases respectively, with 10 bases between them. CDR3 length: 14 residues. Germline V CDR1 and CDR2: SGHVS, FQNEAQ. The DNA of the CDR3 is TGTGCCAGCAGCTTAGCACAGGTCGGTGATACGCAGTATTTT. Its translation is CASSLAQVGDTQYF.

The chain links TRBV27 to TRBJ2-7, with D unresolved. The germline V gene encodes CDR1 MNHEY and CDR2 SMNVEV (reference sequence). This CDR3 has 11 residues. V lost 5 bases and J 2 bases, leaving 4 bases between the germline ends. DNA of the CDR3: TGTGCCAGCAGTCCTGCCTACGAGCAGTACTTC. Translating gives CASSPAYEQYF.

This clone was detected a few times. The chain recombines TRBV19 with TRBJ2-5; 9 bases fit TRBD1. TRBJ2-7 explains the end of the DNA better; the J call may be wrong. The CDR3 has 14 amino acids. CDR1 and CDR2 from the germline V gene are LNHDA and SQIVND (reference sequence). The CDR3 DNA is TGTGCCAGTAGTACTCAAGACAGGGGGTACGAGCAGTACTTC. Protein: CASSTQDRGYEQYF.

This chain links TRBV5-1 with TRBJ2-1, with 14 nucleotides matching TRBD2. This CDR3 is built from 15 residues. Losses at the gene ends were 2 bases for V and 6 bases for J; bases not matched to a gene: 1. CDR1 SGHRS and CDR2 YFSETQ come from the germline V gene. In DNA, the CDR3 is TGCGCCAGCAGCTTAGGGACTAGCGGGAGCAATGAGCAGTTCTTC. It codes for CASSLGTSGSNEQFF.

The gene calls are TRBV4-2 and TRBJ1-6; TRBD1 matches at 8 bases. This CDR3 region has 15 residues. CDR1 and CDR2 (germline): LGHNA, YNFKEQ. Trimming at V came to 0 bases and at J to 7 bases, leaving 2 bases not matched to a gene. The CDR3 coding sequence is TGTGCCAGCAGCCAAGACGGGACAGGAAATTCACCCCTCCACTTT. As protein: CASSQDGTGNSPLHF.

The chain has TRBV5-6 and TRBJ2-2; D unclear. Trimming took off 4 bases at V and 4 bases at J, with 5 bases between the two ends. This CDR3 is built from 12 residues. The V gene's germline CDR1 is SGHDT and CDR2 YYEEEE. The CDR3 DNA is TGTGCCAGCAGCCTCCTCACCGGGGAGCTGTTTTTT. Encoded protein: CASSLLTGELFF.

The chain has TRBV28 and TRBJ1-1; D is ambiguous. The germline CDR1 and CDR2 sequences are MDHEN and SYDVKM. There are 13 residues in the CDR3. Trimming left V 2 bases short and J 4 bases short, with 8 bases between. The CDR3 nucleotides read TGTGCCAGCAGTTTAATCGGAGCCACTGAAGCTTTCTTT. This encodes CASSLIGATEAFF.

This chain connects TRBV10-3 to TRBJ2-5; D perhaps matches TRBD2 (6 bases). Germline values: CDR1 ENHRY, CDR2 SYGVKD. V was pared by 0 bases and J by 3 bases, with 11 bases between. The CDR3 covers 15 residues. The CDR3, as DNA: TGTGCCATCAGTGAGTCGAAGGGAGGTAAAGAGACCCAGTACTTC. Translating it yields CAISESKGGKETQYF.

In regard to this clone: A read error may account for a junction end that differs from germline. This chain uses TRBV6-1 with TRBJ2-5; 10 nucleotides match TRBD2. The germline V gene has CDR1 MNHNS and CDR2 SASEGT. CDR3 length: 16 residues. The CDR3: CASSEEPSGSQETQYF. The CDR3 DNA reads TGTGCCAGCAGCGAAGAGCCTAGCGGGAGCCAAGAGACCCAGTACTTC.

Regarding this clone: Other DNA sequences within the sample encode an identical CDR3. The CDR3 bases are TGTGCCAGCAGCTTACAGGGCAACACTGAAGCTTTCTTT. This encodes CASSLQGNTEAFF. The chain is built from TRBV7-3 and TRBJ1-1; D perhaps matches TRBD1 (5 bases). Germline CDR1 reads SGHTA; CDR2 reads FQGTGA. Deletions cut 2 bases from V and 2 bases from J, with 6 bases between. The CDR3 contains 13 residues. Full variable domain (rest looked up from reference TRBV7-3 and TRBJ1-1): GAGVSQTPSNKVTEKGKYVELRCDPISGHTALYWYRQSLGQGPEFLIYFQGTGAADDSGLPNDRFFAVRPEGSVSTLKIQRTERGDSAVYLCASSLQGNTEAFFGQGTRLTVV.

CDR3 region: CASVEGGNTEAFF. CDR3 coding DNA: TGTGCCAGCGTCGAGGGAGGGAACACTGAAGCTTTCTTT. The V and J genes are TRBV28 and TRBJ1-1; no clear D. The CDR3 covers 13 residues. The V and J ends lost 8 bases and 1 base respectively, with 11 bases between them. The V gene's germline CDR1 is MDHEN and CDR2 SYDVKM.

The rearrangement joins TRBV5-1 to TRBJ1-2; TRBD1 matches 7 bases. Per the germline V gene, CDR1 is SGHRS and CDR2 is YFSETQ. This CDR3 region has 13 residues. V lost 2 bases to trimming and J lost 3 bases; unmatched junction nucleotides: 1. The DNA for the CDR3 is TGCGCCAGCAGCTTAGACAGGGACTATGGCTACACCTTC. Protein: CASSLDRDYGYTF. Filled out from reference TRBV5-1 and TRBJ1-2, the complete variable domain reads KAGVTQTPRYLIKTRGQQVTLSCSPISGHRSVSWYQQTPGQGLQFLFEYFSETQRNKGNFPGRFSGRQFSNSRSEMNVSTLELGDSALYLCASSLDRDYGYTFGSGTRLTVV.

This clone was detected only a few times. V gene TRBV29-1 combines with J gene TRBJ1-1; TRBD1 might be the D (5 bases). From germline, CDR1 is SQVTM and CDR2 ANQGSEA. The CDR3 is 13 amino acids. The ends were cut back, 4 bases at V and 4 bases at J, with 13 bases in the middle. The CDR3 loop is CSVVGRGTTEAFF. CDR3 coding DNA: TGCAGCGTTGTCGGCCGCGGGACCACTGAAGCTTTCTTT.

The chain carries TRBV30 and TRBJ2-7, with a tentative D call TRBD2 (6 bases). CDR3 length equals 14 residues. The V end lost 1 base, the J end lost 2 bases, and 12 bases lay between the germline ends. Germline CDR1 GTSNPN, CDR2 SVGIG (reference sequence). Here the CDR3 DNA reads TGTGCCTGGAGTGCGGGAGCGCTAGCCTACGAGCAGTACTTC. Amino acids: CAWSAGALAYEQYF.

The V call is TRBV6-5, the J call TRBJ2-2; D possibly corresponds to TRBD2 (6 bases). Germline lookup yields CDR1 MNHEY and CDR2 SVGAGI. V was shortened by 2 bases and J by 6 bases, with 16 bases between the two germline ends. This CDR3 is built from 16 residues. This CDR3 is CASSYPVGRGPGELFF. The CDR3 DNA follows: TGTGCCAGCAGTTACCCGGTCGGGAGAGGTCCCGGGGAGCTGTTTTTT.

The CDR3 region is CASSARVGYTF. Here the CDR3 DNA reads TGTGCCAGCAGTGCCCGGGTTGGCTACACCTTC. The chain employs TRBV28 and TRBJ1-2, with no clear D. CDR1 and CDR2 (germline): MDHEN, SYDVKM. The V and J ends lost 5 bases and 7 bases respectively, with 8 bases between them. The length of the CDR3 is 11 residues.

The V gene is TRBV5-1, the J gene TRBJ1-2; D is possibly TRBD1 (6 bases). The CDR3 loop spans 16 amino acids. The V end lost 4 bases, the J end lost 1 base, and 17 bases lay between the germline ends. Germline V gene lookup returns CDR1 SGHRS and CDR2 YFSETQ. The CDR3 DNA reads TGCGCCAGCAGCACGCGCCCAGGGGCCAGTAACTATGGCTACACCTTC. Its protein product is CASSTRPGASNYGYTF.

Remarks on this clone: At one end, the junction sequence differs from germline, possibly due to a read error. The chain recombines TRBV7-7 with TRBJ1-4; TRBD1 matches 7 bases. Germline V gene sequence: CDR1 SSHAT, CDR2 FNYEAQ (reference sequence). The CDR3 has 13 amino acids. DNA of the CDR3: TGTGCTAGCAGCTCCGGACAGGATGAAAAACTGTTTTTT. Encoded protein: CASSSGQDEKLFF.